A selection of T cell receptor beta chains follows, all from one sample in a study of tumor T cells in aggressive B-cell lymphoma. The assay was immunoSEQ multiplex PCR, and TCRdb's table has in-frame clones only and misses some. Among about 11,000 clones, approximately 91% were seen once, and the ten largest hold about 3.1%. The sample consisted of tumor tissue. These receptors were collected from an adult with diffuse large B cell lymphoma. The CDR3 runs from the conserved cysteine through the conserved F or W. The D gene is left open where the match is weak. Clone size appears in some rows only: once, few, many, or a class for an expanded clone.

V gene: TRBV7-2; J gene: TRBJ2-3; D gene: TRBD2; clone size: -; CDR3 protein: CASSLAPAGGADTQYF; CDR3 DNA: TGTGCCAGCAGCTTAGCGCCCGCGGGGGGGGCAGATACGCAGTATTTT
V gene: TRBV6-1; J gene: TRBJ2-7; D gene: -; clone size: -; CDR3 protein: CATYVGFYEQYF; CDR3 DNA: TGTGCCACCTATGTCGGGTTCTACGAGCAGTACTTC
V gene: TRBV7-2; J gene: TRBJ2-5; D gene: TRBD2; clone size: -; CDR3 protein: CASRPGLAGAGSQETQYF; CDR3 DNA: TGTGCCAGCAGACCGGGACTAGCGGGAGCGGGATCCCAAGAGACCCAGTACTTC
V gene: TRBV11-1; J gene: TRBJ2-3; D gene: TRBD1; clone size: -; CDR3 protein: CASSPGQGRNTQYF; CDR3 DNA: TGTGCCAGCAGCCCGGGACAGGGAAGGAATACGCAGTATTTT
V gene: TRBV4-2; J gene: TRBJ2-7; D gene: -; clone size: -; CDR3 protein: CASSQTIQGPYEQYF; CDR3 DNA: TGTGCCAGCAGCCAAACCATCCAGGGTCCATACGAGCAGTACTTC
V gene: TRBV7-9; J gene: TRBJ2-7; D gene: TRBD1; clone size: -; CDR3 protein: CASSQGDYEQYF; CDR3 DNA: TGTGCCAGCAGCCAGGGGGATTACGAGCAGTACTTC
V gene: TRBV4-1; J gene: TRBJ1-1; D gene: -; clone size: -; CDR3 protein: CASSQSVNTEAFF; CDR3 DNA: TGCGCCAGCAGCCAATCAGTGAACACTGAAGCTTTCTTT
V gene: TRBV4-1; J gene: TRBJ1-5; D gene: -; clone size: once; CDR3 protein: CASSQMTGPGGNQPQHF; CDR3 DNA: TGCGCCAGCAGCCAAATGACAGGACCAGGGGGCAATCAGCCCCAGCATTTT
V gene: TRBV15; J gene: TRBJ2-5; D gene: TRBD1; clone size: -; CDR3 protein: CATRARGPETQYF; CDR3 DNA: TGTGCCACCAGGGCCAGGGGGCCGGAGACCCAGTACTTC
V gene: TRBV11-3; J gene: TRBJ2-7; D gene: TRBD2; clone size: -; CDR3 protein: CASSLTSGPYEQYF; CDR3 DNA: TGTGCCAGCAGCTTGACTAGCGGGCCCTACGAGCAGTACTTC
V gene: TRBV7-2; J gene: TRBJ2-5; D gene: -; clone size: -; CDR3 protein: CASSPPQGGQETQYF; CDR3 DNA: TGTGCCAGCAGCCCCCCGCAGGGAGGCCAAGAGACCCAGTACTTC
V gene: TRBV5-4; J gene: TRBJ2-7; D gene: -; clone size: -; CDR3 protein: CASSSGRGNYEQYF; CDR3 DNA: TGTGCCAGCAGCTCTGGACGGGGAAACTACGAGCAGTACTTC
V gene: TRBV10-3; J gene: TRBJ2-7; D gene: -; clone size: -; CDR3 protein: CAISGAGALYEQYF; CDR3 DNA: TGTGCCATCAGTGGCGCGGGGGCCCTATACGAGCAGTACTTC
V gene: TRBV9; J gene: TRBJ2-3; D gene: -; clone size: -; CDR3 protein: CASSRDTDTQYF; CDR3 DNA: TGTGCCAGCAGCAGAGACACAGATACGCAGTATTTT